A selection of T cell receptor beta chains follows, all from one sample in a study of blood T cell repertoires in COVID-19. Measured with immunoSEQ multiplex PCR; TCRdb has only the in-frame clones, and not every one. The data contain fewer than 250,000 clones, about 84% of them singletons. The sample comprised peripheral blood. The receptors were gathered from a woman older than 75 with COVID-19, enrolled during active disease. Both conserved end residues are part of each CDR3. A D gene is named only where the DNA matches it firmly. The size entry is marked missing in some rows and otherwise reads once, few, many or a size class.

NA	TRBV7-9	TRBJ2-3	NA	TGTGCCAGCAGCCGTGCGGGGGCTAGCACAGATACGCAGTATTTT	CASSRAGASTDTQYF
NA	TRBV7-9	TRBJ2-5	TRBD2	TGTGCCAGCAGCCCAACCGGGGGAGGGGCTAAAGAGACCCAGTACTTC	CASSPTGGGAKETQYF
once	TRBV13	TRBJ1-3	NA	TGTGCCAGCAGCTTAGACAGACGCTCTGGAAACACCATATATTTT	CASSLDRRSGNTIYF
NA	TRBV3-1/TRBV3-2	TRBJ1-2	NA	TGTGCCAGCAGCCAAGGACAGGATTATGGCTACACCTTC	CASSQGQDYGYTF
NA	TRBV5-5	TRBJ1-2	TRBD1	TGTGCCAGCAGCTTGCAACCAGGGGGCAGCTATGGCTACACCTTC	CASSLQPGGSYGYTF
NA	TRBV10-1	TRBJ1-2	TRBD1	TGCGCCAGCAGCCCGACAGGGTCGAGTGGCTACACCTTC	CASSPTGSSGYTF
NA	TRBV5-5	TRBJ1-4	TRBD1	TGTGCCAGCAGCCACAATATGACAGGGCTTGGGGAAAAACTGTTTTTT	CASSHNMTGLGEKLFF
NA	TRBV19	TRBJ2-1	TRBD2	TGTGCCAGTAATGAGGTAGCGGGGGGAAAAGGGAATGAGCAGTTCTTC	CASNEVAGGKGNEQFF
NA	TRBV3-1/TRBV3-2	TRBJ2-5	TRBD2	TGTGCCAGCAGCCCGCGGACTAGCGGGGGGAAAGTGGAGACCCAGTACTTC	CASSPRTSGGKVETQYF
NA	TRBV7-2	TRBJ2-2	NA	TGTGCCAGCGGTCTCCGGGCCCCAACAGGGACCGGGGAGCTGTTTTTT	CASGLRAPTGTGELFF
NA	TRBV30	TRBJ2-6	TRBD1	TGTGCCTGGAGTAGGTACGGCAGGGGGCGAACTGGGGCCAACGTCCTGACTTTC	CAWSRYGRGRTGANVLTF
NA	TRBV28	TRBJ2-1	TRBD2	TGTGCCAGCAATACACTAGCGCACAGGCCCAATGAGCAGTTCTTC	CASNTLAHRPNEQFF
NA	TRBV2	TRBJ1-2	TRBD1	TGTGCCAGCAGAAGGGGGCAGGACTATGGCTACACCTTC	CASRRGQDYGYTF
NA	TRBV5-4	TRBJ2-1	TRBD2	TGTGCCAGCAGCGTAATTGGGCGGGGGGACAATGAGCAGTTCTTC	CASSVIGRGDNEQFF